Sequencing of this T cell receptor beta chain was carried out in a study of T-cell reconstitution after alpha-beta-depleted transplantation in children. Unique molecular identifiers were built into the TCRbeta library. One entry per CDR3 protein results from TCRdb running MiXCR on the PCR reads. The table lists about 250,000 distinct CDR3 sequences, about 24% of them singletons. With regard to this clonotype: Its specificity is not known.

With 5 bases clipped from V and 2 bases from J, the junction kept 3 bases outside the gene matches. This CDR3 is built from 14 residues. Germline V CDR1 and CDR2: SGHVS, FNYEAQ. Study-level points and caveats: From newly produced T cells came most of the T-cell counts and diversity one year after transplant. At around two months after transplant, the alpha-beta T cells were reportedly derived from several hundred expanded clones that came from non-depleted graft cells.

The sequences come from PBMCs, mostly from graft donor cells, collected 360 days after TCRalphabeta/CD19-depleted stem cell transplant. The TCR comes from a female patient aged 2-9 years who had a stem cell transplant for congenital amegakaryocytic thrombocytopenia, so the T cells may come from the graft donor. The chain is built from TRBV7-6 and TRBJ2-3, with 8 bases matching TRBD2. The CDR3 is CASSPAGVTDTQYF. CDR3 in DNA: TGTGCCAGCAGCCCAGCGGGGGTCACAGATACGCAGTATTTT. The variable domain in full, with the rest retrieved from reference TRBV7-6 and TRBJ2-3, is GAGVSQSPRYKVTKRGQDVALRCDPISGHVSLYWYRQALGQGPEFLTYFNYEAQQDKSGLPNDRFSAERPEGSISTLTIQRTEQRDSAMYRCASSPAGVTDTQYFGPGTRLTVL.